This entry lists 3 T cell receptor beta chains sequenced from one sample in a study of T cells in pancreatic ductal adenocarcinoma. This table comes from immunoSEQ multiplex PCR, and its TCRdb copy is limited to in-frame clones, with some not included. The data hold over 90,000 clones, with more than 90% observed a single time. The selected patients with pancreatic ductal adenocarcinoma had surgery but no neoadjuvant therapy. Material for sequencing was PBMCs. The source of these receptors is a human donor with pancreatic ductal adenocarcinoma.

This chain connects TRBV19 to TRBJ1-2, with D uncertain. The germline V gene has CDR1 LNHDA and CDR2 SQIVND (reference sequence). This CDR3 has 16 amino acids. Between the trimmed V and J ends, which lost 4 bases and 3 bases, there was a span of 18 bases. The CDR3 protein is CASSTNSAGRDYGYTF. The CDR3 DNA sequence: TGTGCCAGTAGTACCAACTCCGCGGGCCGAGACTATGGCTACACCTTC.

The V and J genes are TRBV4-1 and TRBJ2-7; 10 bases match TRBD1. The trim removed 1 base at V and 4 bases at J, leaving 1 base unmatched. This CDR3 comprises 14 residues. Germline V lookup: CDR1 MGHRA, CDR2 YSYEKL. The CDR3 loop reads CASSQGQGAYEQYF. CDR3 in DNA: TGCGCCAGCAGCCAAGGACAGGGGGCTTACGAGCAGTACTTC.

The CDR3 sequence: CAISEHLGPYNEQFF. The DNA of the CDR3 is TGTGCCATCAGTGAGCATCTGGGCCCGTACAATGAGCAGTTCTTC. V is TRBV10-3 and J is TRBJ2-1; D unresolved. The length of the CDR3 is 15 residues. The V gene lost 2 bases and the J gene lost 4 bases, with 12 bases spanning the gap. Germline CDR1 and CDR2: ENHRY and SYGVKD.